The present T cell receptor beta chain was sequenced within a study of T cells in localized non-small cell lung cancer. Trimming stripped 5 bases from V and 6 bases from J, with 19 bases between. The germline V gene has CDR1 LGHNT and CDR2 FRNRAP. The CDR3 runs to 15 residues. General study results and limits: Adjacent lung was found to contain a median approximately 50 of the top 100 tumor clones. Compared with tumor, uninvolved adjacent lung displayed greater T cell clonality, ranking highest overall. In the blood, greater T cell density corresponded to longer overall survival.

Only in-frame clones appear in the TCRdb table, and some are missing; sequencing was by immunoSEQ multiplex PCR. In the table there are 1,500 to 2,000 clones, 24% of which are singletons. Remarks on this clone: What it binds is not known.

This receptor was identified in a male donor older than 55 with stage II lung adenocarcinoma. The rearrangement links TRBV12-5 to TRBJ1-2; possibly TRBD1 for D (5 bases). Sequencing used lung tumor tissue, obtained before any cancer treatment. The CDR3, as DNA: TGTGCTAGTGGTCCCTTCCCCGGTAGGGACGATGGCTACACCTTC. Translation: CASGPFPGRDDGYTF.